These 4 T cell receptor beta chains came from one sample sequenced in a study of shared clonotypes between healthy human individuals (dated by TCRdb to between 2020 and 2021). Library method: the immunoSEQ multiplex PCR assay. TCRdb took this table from immuneACCESS and kept in-frame rearrangements with V and J called. Such tables lack part of the clones; where checked against another copy, unresolved V genes explain under half of the gap, and the rest is unexplained. The sample records 1,400,000 or so clones, 98% to 99% of which are singletons. Approximately 0.4% of the sample belongs to the ten largest clones. The specimen was naive CD4+ T cells sorted from blood. The sample's cell subset or site label is to be understood as: CD45RA+ positively selected. These receptors came from a man aged 25 to 40 in good health.

The CDR3: CASSRTSREQYF. CDR3 DNA: TGTGCCAGCAGTCGGACTAGCCGTGAGCAGTACTTC. This chain connects TRBV7-9 to TRBJ2-7, with TRBD2 identical over 8 bases. J was trimmed by 7 bases and V by 6 bases; bases with no gene match: 5. CDR3 length equals 12 residues. Germline-derived CDR1 and CDR2 are SEHNR and FQNEAQ (reference sequence).

The J gene is TRBJ2-7, the V gene TRBV30; D is tentatively TRBD1 or TRBD2 (5 bases each). Trimming removed 2 bases from V and 13 bases from J, with 15 bases in between. CDR3 length: 11 residues. The germline CDR1 and CDR2 sequences are GTSNPN and SVGIG (reference sequence). CDR3 in amino acids: CAWSTRGTAYF. Written as DNA, the CDR3 is TGTGCCTGGAGTACGCGAGGGACGGCCTACTTC.

Remarks on this clone: At one boundary the junction diverges from the germline segment, which might be a read error. The V and J genes are TRBV7-7 and TRBJ2-1; a possible D gene is TRBD2 (6 bases). Germline-derived CDR1 and CDR2 are SSHAT and FNYEAQ (reference sequence). The CDR3 covers 13 residues. CDR3 sequence (DNA): TGTGCTAGCAGCTTAACACTAGCTGGAGAGCAGTTCTTC. The encoded protein is CASSLTLAGEQFF.

The rearrangement joins TRBV2 to TRBJ2-7; the D gene is possibly TRBD2 (5 bases). The germline CDR1 and CDR2 sequences are SNHLY and FYNNEI. Trimming took 6 bases from V and 7 from J, leaving 13 bases between them. This CDR3 has 12 amino acids. CDR3 in amino acids: CASRGGAWEQYF. Here the CDR3 DNA reads TGTGCCAGCAGAGGAGGAGCTTGGGAGCAGTACTTC.